Reported below is one T cell receptor (beta chain). The sample comes from a study of blood T cell repertoires in COVID-19. Study in general: Sources were T cells, B-cell-depleted T cells, or PBMCs; the material itself was cDNA or gDNA.

Authors' methods: How many nucleated cells were present was estimated from reference gene primer amplification. TCRdb's copy holds only in-frame clones and misses some; the assay was immunoSEQ multiplex PCR. That table is the source of V, J and clone size, and D and trimming were worked out from the DNA. This sample yields approximately 350,000 clones, of which about 90% are seen a single time; roughly 6.3% belongs to the top ten. CDR1 is PRHDT and CDR2 is FYEKMQ in the germline V gene (reference sequence). Losses at the gene ends were 3 bases for V and 8 bases for J; bases not matched to a gene: 7. The CDR3 totals 14 residues.

The gene calls are TRBV13 and TRBJ1-2; 9 bases are a match to TRBD1. This clonotype originated in a woman in her forties or fifties with COVID-19, enrolled during active disease. Sequencing input: peripheral blood. CDR3 loop: CASSFWDRAGGYTF. CDR3 bases: TGTGCCAGCAGCTTTTGGGACAGGGCTGGCGGCTACACCTTC.